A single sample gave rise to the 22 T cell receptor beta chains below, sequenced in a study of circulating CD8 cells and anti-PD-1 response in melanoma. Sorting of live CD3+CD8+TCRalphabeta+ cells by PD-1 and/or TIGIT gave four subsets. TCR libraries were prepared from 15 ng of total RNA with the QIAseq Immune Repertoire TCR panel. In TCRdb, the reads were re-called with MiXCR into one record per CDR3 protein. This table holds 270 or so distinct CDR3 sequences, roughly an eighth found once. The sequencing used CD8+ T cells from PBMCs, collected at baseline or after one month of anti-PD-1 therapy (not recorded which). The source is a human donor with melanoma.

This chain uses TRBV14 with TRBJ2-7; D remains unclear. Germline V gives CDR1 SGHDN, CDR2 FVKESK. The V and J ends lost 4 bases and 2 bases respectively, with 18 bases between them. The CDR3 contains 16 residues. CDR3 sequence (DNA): TGTGCCAGCAGCCTGCTGGATAAGAAAATAGCCTACGAGCAGTACTTC. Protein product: CASSLLDKKIAYEQYF.

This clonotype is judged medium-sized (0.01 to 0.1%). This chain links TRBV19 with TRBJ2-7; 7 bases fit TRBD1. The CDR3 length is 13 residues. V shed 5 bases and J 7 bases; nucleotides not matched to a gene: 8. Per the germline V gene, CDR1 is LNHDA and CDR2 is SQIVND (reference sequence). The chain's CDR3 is CASSLGTAVEQYF. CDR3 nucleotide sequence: TGTGCCAGTAGTTTGGGGACAGCGGTAGAGCAGTACTTC.

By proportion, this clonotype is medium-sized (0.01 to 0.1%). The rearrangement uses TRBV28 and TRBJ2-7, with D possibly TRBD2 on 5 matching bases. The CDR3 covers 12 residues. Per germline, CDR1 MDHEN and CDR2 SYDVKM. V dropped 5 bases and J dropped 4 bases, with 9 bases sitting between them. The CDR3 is CASSSRRYEQYF. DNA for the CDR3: TGTGCCAGCAGTAGCCGGAGGTACGAGCAGTACTTC.

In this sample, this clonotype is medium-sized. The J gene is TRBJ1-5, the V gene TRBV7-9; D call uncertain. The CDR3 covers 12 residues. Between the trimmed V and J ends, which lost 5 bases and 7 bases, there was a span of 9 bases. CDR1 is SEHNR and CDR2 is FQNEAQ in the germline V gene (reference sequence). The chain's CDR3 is CASSGGGQPQHF. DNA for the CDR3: TGTGCCAGCAGCGGCGGTGGCCAGCCCCAGCATTTT.

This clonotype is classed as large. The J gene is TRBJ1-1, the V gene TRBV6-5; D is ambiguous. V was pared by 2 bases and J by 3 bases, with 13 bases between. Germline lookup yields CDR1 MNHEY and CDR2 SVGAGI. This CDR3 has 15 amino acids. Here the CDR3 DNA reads TGTGCCAGCAGTTACCTCCCTCCCGTGGACACTGAAGCTTTCTTT. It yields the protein CASSYLPPVDTEAFF.

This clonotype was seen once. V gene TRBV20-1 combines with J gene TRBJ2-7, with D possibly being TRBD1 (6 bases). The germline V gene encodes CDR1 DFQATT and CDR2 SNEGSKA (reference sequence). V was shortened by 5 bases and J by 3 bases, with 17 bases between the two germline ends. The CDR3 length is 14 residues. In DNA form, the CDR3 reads TGCAGTGCTTTGACCTCGGACAGTTACTACGAGCAGTACTTC. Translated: CSALTSDSYYEQYF.

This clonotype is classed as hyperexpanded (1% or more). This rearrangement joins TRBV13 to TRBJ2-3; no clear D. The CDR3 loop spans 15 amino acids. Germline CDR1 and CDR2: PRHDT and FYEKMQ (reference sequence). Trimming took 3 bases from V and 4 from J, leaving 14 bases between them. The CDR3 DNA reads TGTGCCAGCAGCTTTAGGTCCCATTGGGCAGATACGCAGTATTTT. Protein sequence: CASSFRSHWADTQYF. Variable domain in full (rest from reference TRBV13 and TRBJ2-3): AAGVIQSPRHLIKEKRETATLKCYPIPRHDTVYWYQQGPGQDPQFLISFYEKMQSDKGSIPDRFSAQQFSDYHSELNMSSLELGDSALYFCASSFRSHWADTQYFGPGTRLTVL.

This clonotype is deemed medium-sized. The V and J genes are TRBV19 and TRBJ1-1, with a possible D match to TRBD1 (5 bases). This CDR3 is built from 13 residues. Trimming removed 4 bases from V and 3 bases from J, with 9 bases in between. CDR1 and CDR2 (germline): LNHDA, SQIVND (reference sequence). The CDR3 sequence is CASSRDGDTEAFF. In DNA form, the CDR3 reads TGTGCCAGTAGTAGGGACGGGGACACTGAAGCTTTCTTT.

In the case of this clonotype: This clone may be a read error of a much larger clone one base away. CDR3 nucleotide sequence: TGCGACAGCAGCCTAGCGGAAAGCACAGATACGCAGTATTTT. Translated, it gives CDSSLAESTDTQYF. This sequence joins TRBV4-1 and TRBJ2-3, with 7 positions matching TRBD2. There are 14 residues in the CDR3. Germline V gene lookup returns CDR1 MGHRA and CDR2 YSYEKL.

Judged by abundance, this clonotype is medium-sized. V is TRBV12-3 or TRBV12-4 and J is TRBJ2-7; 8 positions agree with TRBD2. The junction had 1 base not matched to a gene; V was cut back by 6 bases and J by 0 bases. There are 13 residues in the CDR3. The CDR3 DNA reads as TGTGCCAGCAGAGCGGGAGACTCCTACGAGCAGTACTTC. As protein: CASRAGDSYEQYF.

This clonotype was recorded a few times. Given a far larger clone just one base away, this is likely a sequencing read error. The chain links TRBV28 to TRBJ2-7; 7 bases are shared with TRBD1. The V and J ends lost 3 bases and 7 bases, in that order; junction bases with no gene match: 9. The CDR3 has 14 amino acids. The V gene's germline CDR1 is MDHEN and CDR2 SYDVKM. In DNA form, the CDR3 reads TGTGCCAGCAGTTTTGAAGGGGGCTACAATGAGCAGTACTTC. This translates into CASSFEGGYNEQYF.

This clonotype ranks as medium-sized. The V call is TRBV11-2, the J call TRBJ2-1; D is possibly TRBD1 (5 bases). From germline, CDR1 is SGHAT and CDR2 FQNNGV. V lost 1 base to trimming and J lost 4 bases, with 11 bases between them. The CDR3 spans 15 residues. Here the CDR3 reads CASSLGGRDYNEQFF. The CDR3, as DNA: TGTGCCAGCAGCTTAGGTGGCAGGGATTACAATGAGCAGTTCTTC.

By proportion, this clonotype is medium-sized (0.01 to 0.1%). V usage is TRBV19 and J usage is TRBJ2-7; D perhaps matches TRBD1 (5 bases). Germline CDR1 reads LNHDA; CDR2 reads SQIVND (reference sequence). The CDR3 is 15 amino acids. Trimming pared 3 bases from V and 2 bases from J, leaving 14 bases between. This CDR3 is CASSMWGGYPYEQYF. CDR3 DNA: TGTGCCAGTAGTATGTGGGGCGGATATCCCTACGAGCAGTACTTC.

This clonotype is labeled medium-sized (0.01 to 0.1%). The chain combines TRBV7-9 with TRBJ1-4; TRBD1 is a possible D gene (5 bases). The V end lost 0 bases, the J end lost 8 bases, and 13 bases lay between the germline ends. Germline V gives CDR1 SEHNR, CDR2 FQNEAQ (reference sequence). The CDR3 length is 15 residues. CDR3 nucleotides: TGTGCCAGCAGCTTAGCGGAGGGGTACACCGAAAAACTGTTTTTT. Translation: CASSLAEGYTEKLFF.

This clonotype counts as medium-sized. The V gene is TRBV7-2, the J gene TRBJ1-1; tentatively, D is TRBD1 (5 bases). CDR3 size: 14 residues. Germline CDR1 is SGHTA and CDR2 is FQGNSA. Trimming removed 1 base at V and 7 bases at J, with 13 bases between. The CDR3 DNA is TGTGCCAGCAGCTTAGTCGGAGGGGCTGATGAAGCTTTCTTT. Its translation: CASSLVGGADEAFF.

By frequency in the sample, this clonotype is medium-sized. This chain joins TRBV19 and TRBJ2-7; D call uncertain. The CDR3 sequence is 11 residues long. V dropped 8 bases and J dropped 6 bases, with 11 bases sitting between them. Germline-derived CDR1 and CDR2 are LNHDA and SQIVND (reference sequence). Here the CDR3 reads CASSDSFEQYF. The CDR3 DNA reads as TGTGCCAGTTCGGATAGTTTCGAGCAGTACTTC.

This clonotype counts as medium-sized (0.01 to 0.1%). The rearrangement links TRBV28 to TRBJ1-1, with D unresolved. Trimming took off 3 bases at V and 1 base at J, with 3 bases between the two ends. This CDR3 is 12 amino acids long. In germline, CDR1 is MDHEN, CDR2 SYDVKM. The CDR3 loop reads CASSFWNTEAFF. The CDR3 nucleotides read TGTGCCAGCAGTTTCTGGAACACTGAAGCTTTCTTT.

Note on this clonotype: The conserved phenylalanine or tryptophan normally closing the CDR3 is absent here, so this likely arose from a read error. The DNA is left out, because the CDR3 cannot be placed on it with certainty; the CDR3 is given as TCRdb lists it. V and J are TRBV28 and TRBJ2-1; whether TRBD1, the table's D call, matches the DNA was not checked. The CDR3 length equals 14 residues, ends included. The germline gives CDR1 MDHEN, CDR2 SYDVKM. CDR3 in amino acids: CASSLEGGYNERFL.

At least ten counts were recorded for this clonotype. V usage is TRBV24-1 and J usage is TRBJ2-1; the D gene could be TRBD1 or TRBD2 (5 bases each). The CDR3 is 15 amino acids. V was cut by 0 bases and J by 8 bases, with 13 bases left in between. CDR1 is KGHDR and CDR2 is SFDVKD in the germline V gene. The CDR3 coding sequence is TGTGCCACCAGTGATTTGCGGGGTCGGGGCGATGAGCAGTTCTTC. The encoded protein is CATSDLRGRGDEQFF.

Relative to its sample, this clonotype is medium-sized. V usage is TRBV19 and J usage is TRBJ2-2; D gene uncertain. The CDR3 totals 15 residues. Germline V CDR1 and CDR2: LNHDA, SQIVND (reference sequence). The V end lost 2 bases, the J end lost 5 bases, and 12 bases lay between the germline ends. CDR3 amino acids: CASSIMRLGTGELFF. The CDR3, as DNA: TGTGCCAGTAGTATAATGCGACTTGGAACCGGGGAGCTGTTTTTT.

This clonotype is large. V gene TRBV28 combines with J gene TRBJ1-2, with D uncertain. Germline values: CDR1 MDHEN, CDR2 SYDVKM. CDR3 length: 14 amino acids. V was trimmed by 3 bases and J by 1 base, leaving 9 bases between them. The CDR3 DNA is TGTGCCAGCAGTTTTCAGAATAGTAACTATGGCTACACCTTC. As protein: CASSFQNSNYGYTF.

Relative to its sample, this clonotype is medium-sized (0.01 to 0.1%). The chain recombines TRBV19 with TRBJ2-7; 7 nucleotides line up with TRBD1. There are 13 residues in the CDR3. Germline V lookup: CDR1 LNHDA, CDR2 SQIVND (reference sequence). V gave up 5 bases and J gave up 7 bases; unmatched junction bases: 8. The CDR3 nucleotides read TGTGCCAGTAGTTTGGGGACAGTGGTAGAGCAGTACTTC. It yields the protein CASSLGTVVEQYF.